The entry below describes one T cell receptor (beta chain). Antigen: not known. CDR1 LNHDA and CDR2 SQIVND come from the germline V gene (reference sequence). Trimming cost V 7 bases and J 0 bases, with 12 bases left between them. The CDR3 covers 14 residues. Relapse after autologous stem cell transplantation occurred in every patient, and brentuximab vedotin exposure varied. The data were obtained in a study of PD-1 blockade in classical Hodgkin lymphoma. Method: immunoSEQ multiplex PCR; TCRdb's copy keeps in-frame clones and lacks some. This table has 30,000 to 35,000 clones, roughly four fifths appearing once. Study results and limitations: In newly diagnosed patients, baseline TCR diversity was reportedly below that of healthy donors.

The source was peripheral blood mononuclear cells (PBMCs), collected at baseline. J is TRBJ1-1 and V is TRBV19; D is unclear. The sequence was collected from a human donor with classical Hodgkin lymphoma. The CDR3 here is CASTRQLMNTEAFF. Here the CDR3 DNA reads TGTGCCAGTACCCGGCAGCTGATGAACACTGAAGCTTTCTTT.